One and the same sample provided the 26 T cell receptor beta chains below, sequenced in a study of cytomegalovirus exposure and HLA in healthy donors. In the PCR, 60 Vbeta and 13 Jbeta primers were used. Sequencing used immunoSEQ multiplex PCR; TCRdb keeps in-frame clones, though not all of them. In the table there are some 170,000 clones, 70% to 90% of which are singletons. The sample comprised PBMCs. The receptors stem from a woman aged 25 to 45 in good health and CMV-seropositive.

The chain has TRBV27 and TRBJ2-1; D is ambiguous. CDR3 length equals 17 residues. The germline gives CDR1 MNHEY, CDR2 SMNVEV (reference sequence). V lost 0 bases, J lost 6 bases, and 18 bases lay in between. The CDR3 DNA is TGTGCCAGCAGTTTATCCTCATACAGAACCCAGTTCAATGAGCAGTTCTTC. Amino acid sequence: CASSLSSYRTQFNEQFF.

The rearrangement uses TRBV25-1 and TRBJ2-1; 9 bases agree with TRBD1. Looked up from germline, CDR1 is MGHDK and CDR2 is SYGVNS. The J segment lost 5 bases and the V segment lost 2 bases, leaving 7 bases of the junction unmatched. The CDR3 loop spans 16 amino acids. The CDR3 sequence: CASSEPRTGANNEQFF. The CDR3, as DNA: TGTGCCAGCAGTGAACCACGGACAGGGGCCAACAATGAGCAGTTCTTC.

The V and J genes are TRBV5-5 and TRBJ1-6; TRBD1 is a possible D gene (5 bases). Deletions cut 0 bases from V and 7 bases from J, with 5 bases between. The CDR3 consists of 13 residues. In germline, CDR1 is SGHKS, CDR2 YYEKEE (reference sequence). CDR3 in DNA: TGTGCCAGCAGCTTGGAGGGGAATTCACCCCTCCACTTT. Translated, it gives CASSLEGNSPLHF.

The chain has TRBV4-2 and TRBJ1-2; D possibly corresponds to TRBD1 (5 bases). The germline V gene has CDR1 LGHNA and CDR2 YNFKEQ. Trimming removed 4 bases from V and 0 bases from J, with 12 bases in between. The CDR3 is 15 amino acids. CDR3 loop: CASSLDSASNYGYTF. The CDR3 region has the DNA TGTGCCAGCAGCCTTGACAGTGCCTCTAACTATGGCTACACCTTC.

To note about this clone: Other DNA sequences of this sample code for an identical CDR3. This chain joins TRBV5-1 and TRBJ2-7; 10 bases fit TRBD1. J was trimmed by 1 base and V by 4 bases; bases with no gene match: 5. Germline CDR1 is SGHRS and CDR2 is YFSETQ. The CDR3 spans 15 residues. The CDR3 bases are TGCGCCAGCAGCGTCGGGACAGGGGTTTCCTACGAGCAGTACTTC. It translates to CASSVGTGVSYEQYF.

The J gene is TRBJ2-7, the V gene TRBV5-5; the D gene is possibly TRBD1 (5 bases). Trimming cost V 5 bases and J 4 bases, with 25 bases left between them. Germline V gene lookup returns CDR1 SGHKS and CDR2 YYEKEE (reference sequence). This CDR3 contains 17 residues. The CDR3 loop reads CASSSFWGAQATYEQYF. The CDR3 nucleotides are TGTGCCAGCAGTTCATTTTGGGGCGCCCAGGCAACATACGAGCAGTACTTC.

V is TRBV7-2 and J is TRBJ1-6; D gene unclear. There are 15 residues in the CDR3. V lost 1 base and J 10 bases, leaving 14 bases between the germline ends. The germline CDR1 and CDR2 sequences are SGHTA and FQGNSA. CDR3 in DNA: TGTGCCAGCAGCTTAGTAGGCCAGGCCCAATCACCCCTCCACTTT. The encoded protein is CASSLVGQAQSPLHF.

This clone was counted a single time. CDR3 amino acids: CASSYFTRSEAFF. CDR3 nucleotides: TGTGCCAGCAGTTACTTCACACGGAGTGAAGCTTTCTTT. This rearrangement joins TRBV6-6 to TRBJ1-1; D gene uncertain. CDR1 and CDR2 (germline): MNHNY, SVGAGI (reference sequence). Trimming pared 1 base from V and 7 bases from J, leaving 10 bases between. The CDR3 is 13 amino acids.

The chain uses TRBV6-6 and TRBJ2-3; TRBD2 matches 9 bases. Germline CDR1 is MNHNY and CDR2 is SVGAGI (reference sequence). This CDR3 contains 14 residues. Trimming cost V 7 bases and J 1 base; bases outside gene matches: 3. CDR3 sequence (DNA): TGTGCCAGCAACGGCGGGGGGGGCACAGATACGCAGTATTTT. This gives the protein CASNGGGGTDTQYF.

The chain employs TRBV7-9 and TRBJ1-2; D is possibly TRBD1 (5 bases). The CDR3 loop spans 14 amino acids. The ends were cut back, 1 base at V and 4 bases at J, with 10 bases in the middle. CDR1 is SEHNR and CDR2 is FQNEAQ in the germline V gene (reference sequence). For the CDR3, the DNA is TGTGCCAGCAGCTTAGGACAGCCTTCCTATGGCTACACCTTC. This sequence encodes CASSLGQPSYGYTF.

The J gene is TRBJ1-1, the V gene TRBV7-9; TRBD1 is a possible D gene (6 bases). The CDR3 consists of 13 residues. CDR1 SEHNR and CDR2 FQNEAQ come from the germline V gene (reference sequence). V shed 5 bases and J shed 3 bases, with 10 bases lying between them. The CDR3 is CASSARQDTEAFF. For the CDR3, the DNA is TGTGCCAGCAGCGCAAGACAGGACACTGAAGCTTTCTTT.

CDR3 bases: TGCGCCAGCAGCTTGTCGGGACACCCTGGGGATGAGCAGTTCTTC. Translating it yields CASSLSGHPGDEQFF. This chain connects TRBV5-1 to TRBJ2-1, with a tentative D call TRBD1 (6 bases). There are 15 residues in the CDR3. Germline V CDR1 and CDR2: SGHRS, YFSETQ. With 1 base removed from V and 8 bases from J, the gap between germline ends came to 16 bases.

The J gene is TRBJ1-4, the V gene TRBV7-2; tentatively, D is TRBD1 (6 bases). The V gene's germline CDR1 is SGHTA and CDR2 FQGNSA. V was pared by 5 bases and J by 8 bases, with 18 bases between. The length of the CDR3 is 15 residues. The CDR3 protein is CASSPVGGLKEKLFF. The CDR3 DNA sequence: TGTGCCAGCAGCCCCGTGGGGGGGCTGAAGGAAAAACTGTTTTTT.

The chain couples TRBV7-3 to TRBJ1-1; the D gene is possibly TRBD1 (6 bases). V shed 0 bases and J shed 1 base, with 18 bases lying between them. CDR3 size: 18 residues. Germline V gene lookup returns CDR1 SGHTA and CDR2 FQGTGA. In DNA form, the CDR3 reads TGTGCCAGCAGCTTAACTGGTAGGGGGGGTGTACCGAACACTGAAGCTTTCTTT. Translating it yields CASSLTGRGGVPNTEAFF.

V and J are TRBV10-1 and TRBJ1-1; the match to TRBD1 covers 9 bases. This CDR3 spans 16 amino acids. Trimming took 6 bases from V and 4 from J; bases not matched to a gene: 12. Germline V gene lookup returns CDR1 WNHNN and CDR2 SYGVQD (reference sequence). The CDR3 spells CASRWDREEMCTEAFF. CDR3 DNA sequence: TGCGCCAGCAGGTGGGACAGGGAGGAAATGTGCACTGAAGCTTTCTTT.

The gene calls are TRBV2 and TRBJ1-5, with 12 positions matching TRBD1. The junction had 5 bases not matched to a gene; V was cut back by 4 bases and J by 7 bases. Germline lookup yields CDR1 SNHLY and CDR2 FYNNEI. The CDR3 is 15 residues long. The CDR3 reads CASSAGTGGRQPQHF. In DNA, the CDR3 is TGTGCCAGCAGTGCCGGGACAGGGGGCAGACAGCCCCAGCATTTT.

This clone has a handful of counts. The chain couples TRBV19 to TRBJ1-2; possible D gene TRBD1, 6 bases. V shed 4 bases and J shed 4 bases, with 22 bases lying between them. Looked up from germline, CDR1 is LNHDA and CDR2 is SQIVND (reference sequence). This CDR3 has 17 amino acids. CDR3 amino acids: CASSTGTTGKDGYGYTF. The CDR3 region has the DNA TGTGCCAGTAGTACCGGGACAACGGGGAAGGACGGCTATGGCTACACCTTC.

DNA of the CDR3: TGTGCCAGCAGCCATGTGGGACAGGGCAAGTTGAGCTCTGGAAACACCATATATTTT. This sequence encodes CASSHVGQGKLSSGNTIYF. The chain links TRBV4-2 to TRBJ1-3, with 9 bases lining up with TRBD1. J was trimmed by 0 bases and V by 3 bases; bases with no gene match: 12. In germline, CDR1 is LGHNA, CDR2 YNFKEQ. The CDR3 runs to 19 residues.

CDR3 nucleotides: TGTGCCATCAGGCGGGTTAACTATGGCTACACCTTC. Translated: CAIRRVNYGYTF. The V and J genes are TRBV28 and TRBJ1-2; no clear D gene. This CDR3 is built from 12 residues. V was trimmed by 10 bases and J by 1 base, leaving 10 bases between them. Germline values: CDR1 MDHEN, CDR2 SYDVKM.

The CDR3 spells CAWGGVSVETEAFF. CDR3 sequence (DNA): TGTGCCTGGGGAGGGGTCTCGGTTGAGACTGAAGCTTTCTTT. V gene TRBV30 combines with J gene TRBJ1-1; a possible D gene is TRBD1 (5 bases). The V gene lost 5 bases and the J gene lost 5 bases, with 18 bases spanning the gap. Germline CDR1 is GTSNPN and CDR2 is SVGIG (reference sequence). CDR3 size: 14 residues.

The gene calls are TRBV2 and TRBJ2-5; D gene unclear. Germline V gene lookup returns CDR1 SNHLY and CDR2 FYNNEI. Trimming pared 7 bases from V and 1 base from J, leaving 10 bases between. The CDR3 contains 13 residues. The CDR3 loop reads CASNMAAQETQYF. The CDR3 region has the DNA TGTGCCAGCAACATGGCGGCCCAAGAGACCCAGTACTTC.

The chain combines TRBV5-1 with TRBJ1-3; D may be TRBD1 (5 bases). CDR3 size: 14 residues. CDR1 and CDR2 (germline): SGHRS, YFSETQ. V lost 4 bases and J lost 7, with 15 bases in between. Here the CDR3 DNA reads TGCGCCAGCAGCCCCAACCCCGGGGGGAACACCATATATTTT. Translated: CASSPNPGGNTIYF.

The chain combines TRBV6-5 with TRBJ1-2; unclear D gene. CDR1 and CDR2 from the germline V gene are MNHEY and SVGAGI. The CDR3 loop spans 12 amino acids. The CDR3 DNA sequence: TGTGCGTCACTGGCGGGCGACTATGGCTACACCTTC. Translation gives CASLAGDYGYTF.

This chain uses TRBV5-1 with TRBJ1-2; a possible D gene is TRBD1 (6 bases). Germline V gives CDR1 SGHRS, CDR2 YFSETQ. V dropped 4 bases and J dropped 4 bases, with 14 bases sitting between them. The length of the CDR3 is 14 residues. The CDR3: CASSASGAGYGYTF. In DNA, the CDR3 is TGCGCCAGCAGCGCTTCAGGGGCGGGCTATGGCTACACCTTC.

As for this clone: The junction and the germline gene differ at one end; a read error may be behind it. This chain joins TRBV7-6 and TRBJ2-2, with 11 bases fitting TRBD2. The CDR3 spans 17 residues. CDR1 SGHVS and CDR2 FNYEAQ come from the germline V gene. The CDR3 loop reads CASSLNSGGAKTGELFF. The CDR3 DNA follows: TGTGCCAGCAGCTTAAATAGCGGGGGGGCGAAAACCGGGGAGCTGTTTTTT.

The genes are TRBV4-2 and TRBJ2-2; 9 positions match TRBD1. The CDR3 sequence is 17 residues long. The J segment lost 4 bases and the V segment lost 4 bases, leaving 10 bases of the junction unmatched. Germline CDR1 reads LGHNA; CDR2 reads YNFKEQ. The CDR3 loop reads CASSPHRGRGSTGELFF. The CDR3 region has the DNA TGTGCCAGCAGCCCTCACAGGGGGCGCGGGAGCACCGGGGAGCTGTTTTTT.